This T cell receptor (beta chain) derives from a study of blood T cell repertoires in COVID-19. Study context: From the United States, Italy and Spain came samples of acute and convalescent COVID-19. T cells, B-cell-depleted T cells, or PBMCs supplied cDNA or gDNA.

Sequenced by immunoSEQ multiplex PCR; TCRdb stores in-frame clones only, minus some. The sample records about 130,000 clones, 75% to 85% being singletons. Germline V gene sequence: CDR1 SGDLS, CDR2 YYNGEE. The CDR3 is 16 residues long. After removal of 1 base from V and 1 base from J, the junction contained 2 bases not matched to a gene. This clone came up once. The sequence came from an elderly man with acute or convalescent COVID-19. The specimen was peripheral blood. J is TRBJ2-3 and V is TRBV9, with 11 positions matching TRBD2. The CDR3 region is CASSVQLAGGTDTQYF. CDR3 in DNA: TGTGCCAGCAGCGTACAACTAGCGGGGGGCACAGATACGCAGTATTTT.